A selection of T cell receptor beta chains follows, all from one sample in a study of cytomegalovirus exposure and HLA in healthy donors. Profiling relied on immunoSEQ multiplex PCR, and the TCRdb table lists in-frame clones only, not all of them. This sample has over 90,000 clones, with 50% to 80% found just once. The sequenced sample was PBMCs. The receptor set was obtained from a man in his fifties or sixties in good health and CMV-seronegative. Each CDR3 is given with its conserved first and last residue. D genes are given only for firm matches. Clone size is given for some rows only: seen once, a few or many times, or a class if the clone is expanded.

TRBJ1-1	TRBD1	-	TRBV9	TGTGCCAGCAGCACCGGACAGGGGGGCACTGAAGCTTTCTTT	CASSTGQGGTEAFF
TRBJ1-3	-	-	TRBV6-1	TGTGCCAGCAGTGAACACTCGGGCGGGAACTCTGGAAACACCATATATTTT	CASSEHSGGNSGNTIYF
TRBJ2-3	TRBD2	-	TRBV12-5	TGTGCTAGTGGAGAACTAGCGGGGGCTGGTACGCAGTATTTT	CASGELAGAGTQYF
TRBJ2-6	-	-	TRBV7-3	TGTGCCAGCAGCTTAATAGGGCAGGGATCTGGGGCCAACGTCCTGACTTTC	CASSLIGQGSGANVLTF
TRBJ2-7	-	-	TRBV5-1	TGCGCCAGCAGCCGAACTAGGGGGGGCGAGCAGTACTTC	CASSRTRGGEQYF
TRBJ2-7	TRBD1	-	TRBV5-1	TGCGCCAGCAGCCCGGTCCAGGGGGCGGGCGAGCAGTACTTC	CASSPVQGAGEQYF
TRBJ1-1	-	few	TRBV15	TGTGCCACCAGCAGAGTAAGGACAGAGAACACTGAAGCTTTCTTT	CATSRVRTENTEAFF
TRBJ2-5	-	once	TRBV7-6	TGTGCCAGCAGTCAACAGGGCGTGGAGACCCAGTACTTC	CASSQQGVETQYF
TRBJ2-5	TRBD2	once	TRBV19	TGTGCCAGTAGTGGGTCGGGACTAGCGGGGGGCGGTGGGGAGACCCAGTACTTC	CASSGSGLAGGGGETQYF
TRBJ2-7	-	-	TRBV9	TGTGCCAGCAGCGTAGGAAATAGCGCAGCCTACGAGCAGTACTTC	CASSVGNSAAYEQYF
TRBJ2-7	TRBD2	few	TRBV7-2	TGTGCCAGCAGTCTCCCAAAGGCCGGGGGGTTCTACGAGCAGTACTTC	CASSLPKAGGFYEQYF
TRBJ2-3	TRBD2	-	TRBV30	TGTGCCTGGAGTTCGGGACTAGCGGGAGTTATAACTAGCACAGATACGCAGTATTTT	CAWSSGLAGVITSTDTQYF
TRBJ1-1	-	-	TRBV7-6	TGTGCCAGCAGCTTAGAGCGAGTCACTGAAGCTTTCTTT	CASSLERVTEAFF
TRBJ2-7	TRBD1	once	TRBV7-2	TGTGCCAGCAGCTCAGGGACAGGTTACGAGCAGTACTTC	CASSSGTGYEQYF
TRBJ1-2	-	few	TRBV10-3	TGTGCCGTCGGACTTAACTATGGCTACACCTTC	CAVGLNYGYTF
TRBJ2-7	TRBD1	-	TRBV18	TGTGCCAGCTCACCGAACAGGGGTTACGAGCAGTACTTC	CASSPNRGYEQYF
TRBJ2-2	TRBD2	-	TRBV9	TGTGCCAGCAGCGGATCTCGATTAAGGCGGGGGGGAACCGGGGAGCTGTTTTTT	CASSGSRLRRGGTGELFF
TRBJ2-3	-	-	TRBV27	TGTGCCAGCAGTTCTGGAGCTAGCACAGATACGCAGTATTTT	CASSSGASTDTQYF
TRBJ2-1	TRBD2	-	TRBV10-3	TGTGCCATTCGGGGGGTCTCCTACAATGAGCAGTTCTTC	CAIRGVSYNEQFF
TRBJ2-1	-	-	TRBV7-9	TGTGCCAGCAGCTTCCGCAGCGGCGATGAGCAGTTCTTC	CASSFRSGDEQFF
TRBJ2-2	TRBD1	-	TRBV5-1	TGCGCCAGCAGCCGACTCACAGGGGCCACGGCCGGGGAGCTGTTTTTT	CASSRLTGATAGELFF
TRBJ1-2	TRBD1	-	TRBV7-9	TGTTCCAGCAGTTCGAGTGGGACAGAGACTCGCTATGGCTACACCTTC	CSSSSSGTETRYGYTF
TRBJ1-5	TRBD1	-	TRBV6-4	TGTGCCAGCAGTGCTCCTGGACAGGGGAAAAAATATAGCAATCAGCCCCAGCATTTT	CASSAPGQGKKYSNQPQHF
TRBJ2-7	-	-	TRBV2	TGTGCCAGCCACCGGGACACAACCTACGAGCAGTACTTC	CASHRDTTYEQYF
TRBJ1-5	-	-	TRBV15	TGTGCCACCAGCAGAGATCTAAGGTCCACCAGAGGCCAGCCCCAGCATTTT	CATSRDLRSTRGQPQHF
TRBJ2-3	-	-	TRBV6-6	TGTGCCAGCAGTTACTTGGGGCACACGAAAGAGGATACGCAGTATTTT	CASSYLGHTKEDTQYF
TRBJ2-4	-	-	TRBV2	TGTGCCAGCAGTGAATCCAGAGGGAACATTCAGTACTTC	CASSESRGNIQYF
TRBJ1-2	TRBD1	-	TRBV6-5	TGTGCCACCGAAGACAGGGGAGAAAGTAACTATGGCTACACCTTC	CATEDRGESNYGYTF